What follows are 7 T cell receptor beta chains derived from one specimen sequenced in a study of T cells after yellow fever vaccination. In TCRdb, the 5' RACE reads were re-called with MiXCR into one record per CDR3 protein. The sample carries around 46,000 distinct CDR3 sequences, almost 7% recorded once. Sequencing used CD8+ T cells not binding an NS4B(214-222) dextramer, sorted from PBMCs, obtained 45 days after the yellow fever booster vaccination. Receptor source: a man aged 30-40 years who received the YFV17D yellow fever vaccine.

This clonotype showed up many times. CDR3 region: CASSLARLDTQYF. CDR3 nucleotide sequence: TGTGCCAGCAGTTTAGCGCGTCTTGATACGCAGTATTTT. The chain couples TRBV27 to TRBJ2-3; no reliable D call. V gave up 2 bases and J gave up 6 bases, with 9 bases separating them. The CDR3 has 13 residues. Germline V gives CDR1 MNHEY, CDR2 SMNVEV (reference sequence).

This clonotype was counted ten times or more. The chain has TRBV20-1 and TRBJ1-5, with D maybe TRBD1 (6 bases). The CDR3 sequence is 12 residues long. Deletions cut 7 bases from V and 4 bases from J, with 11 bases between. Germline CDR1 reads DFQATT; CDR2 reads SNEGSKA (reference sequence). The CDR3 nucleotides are TGCAGTGATTTGGGACAAAATCAGCCCCAGCATTTT. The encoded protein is CSDLGQNQPQHF.

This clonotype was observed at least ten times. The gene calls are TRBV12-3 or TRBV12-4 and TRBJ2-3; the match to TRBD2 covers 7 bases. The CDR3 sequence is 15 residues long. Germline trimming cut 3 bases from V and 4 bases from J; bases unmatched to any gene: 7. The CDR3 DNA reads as TGTGCCAGCAGTTTGGCTAGCGGAGGGGCAGATACGCAGTATTTT. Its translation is CASSLASGGADTQYF.

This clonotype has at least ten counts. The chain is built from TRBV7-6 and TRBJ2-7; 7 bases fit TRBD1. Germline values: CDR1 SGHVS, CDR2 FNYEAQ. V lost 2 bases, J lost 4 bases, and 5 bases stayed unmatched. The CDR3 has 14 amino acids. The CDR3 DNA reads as TGTGCCAGCAGCTTATACGGCAGGGGGTACGAGCAGTACTTC. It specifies CASSLYGRGYEQYF. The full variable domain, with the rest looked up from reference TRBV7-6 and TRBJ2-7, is GAGVSQSPRYKVTKRGQDVALRCDPISGHVSLYWYRQALGQGPEFLTYFNYEAQQDKSGLPNDRFSAERPEGSISTLTIQRTEQRDSAMYRCASSLYGRGYEQYFGPGTRLTVT.

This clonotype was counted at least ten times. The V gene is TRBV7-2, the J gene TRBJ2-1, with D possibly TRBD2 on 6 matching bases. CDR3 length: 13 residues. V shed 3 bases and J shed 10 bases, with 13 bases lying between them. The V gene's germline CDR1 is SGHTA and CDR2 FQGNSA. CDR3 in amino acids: CASSFGRSYEQFF. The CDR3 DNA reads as TGTGCCAGCAGCTTCGGGAGATCCTACGAGCAGTTCTTC.

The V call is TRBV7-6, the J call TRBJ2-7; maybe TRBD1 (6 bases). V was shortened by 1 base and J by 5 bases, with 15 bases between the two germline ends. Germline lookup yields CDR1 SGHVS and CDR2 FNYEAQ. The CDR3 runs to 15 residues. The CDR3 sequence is CASSLVVQGVHEQYF. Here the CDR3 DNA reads TGTGCCAGCAGCTTAGTGGTACAGGGAGTACACGAGCAGTACTTC.

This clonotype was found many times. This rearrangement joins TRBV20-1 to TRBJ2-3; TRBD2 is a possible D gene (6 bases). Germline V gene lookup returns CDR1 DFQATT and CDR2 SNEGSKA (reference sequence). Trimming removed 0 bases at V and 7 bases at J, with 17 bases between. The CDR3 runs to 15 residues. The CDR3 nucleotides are TGCAGTGCTAGAGATCCGGGGAGGCTTGGATATACGCAGTATTTT. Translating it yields CSARDPGRLGYTQYF.